Listed below are T cell receptor beta chains from one sample, sequenced in a study of blood T cell repertoires in COVID-19. TCRdb keeps only in-frame clones here, not all; method: immunoSEQ multiplex PCR. The sample carries around 94,000 clones, roughly nine tenths recorded once. Material for sequencing was peripheral blood. These receptors all come from a woman in her 50s with COVID-19, enrolled during active disease. The CDR3 runs from the conserved cysteine through the conserved F or W. D genes are given only for firm matches. The size entry is marked missing in some rows and otherwise reads once, few, many or a size class.

V gene	D gene	clone size	J gene	CDR3 DNA	CDR3 protein
TRBV2	TRBD1	.	TRBJ1-5	TGTGCCAGCTCCTTGGACAGGGGCGGCAATCAGCCCCAGCATTTT	CASSLDRGGNQPQHF
TRBV6-2/TRBV6-3	TRBD1	.	TRBJ1-5	TGTGCCAGCAGTATCGGGGACAGGAATCAGCCCCAGCATTTT	CASSIGDRNQPQHF
TRBV14	.	.	TRBJ2-2	TGTGCCAGCAGCCCGACTAGCACCGGGGAGCTGTTTTTT	CASSPTSTGELFF
TRBV27	TRBD2	.	TRBJ2-2	TGTGCCAGCAGTTTGACTAGCGGGGTTAGCAGCGGGGAGCTGTTTTTT	CASSLTSGVSSGELFF
TRBV6-4	TRBD1	once	TRBJ2-1	TGTGCCAGCAGTGCCTACTCCGGGACAGGACCCTTCAATGAGCAGTTCTTC	CASSAYSGTGPFNEQFF
TRBV6-1	.	.	TRBJ1-5	TGTGCCAGCAGTGAGGAGACAGGTACTCAGCCCCAGCATTTT	CASSEETGTQPQHF
TRBV5-1	TRBD1	.	TRBJ2-3	TGCGCCAGCAGCCTTGGGGACAGGACAGATACGCAGTATTTT	CASSLGDRTDTQYF
TRBV24-1	.	once	TRBJ1-1	TGTGCCACCAGTGATTCGCGGGGATTGAACACTGAAGCTTTCTTT	CATSDSRGLNTEAFF
TRBV30	.	once	TRBJ2-7	TGTGCCTGGAGTATCCAGGGTAACGAGCAGTACTTC	CAWSIQGNEQYF
TRBV11-2	.	.	TRBJ1-1	TGTGCCAGCAGCTCCACAGGGAACACTGAAGCTTTCTTT	CASSSTGNTEAFF
TRBV9	TRBD2	.	TRBJ2-2	TGTGCCAGCAGCCCCTTAAGCGGGGGGAACACCGGGGAGCTGTTTTTT	CASSPLSGGNTGELFF
TRBV7-9	TRBD1	.	TRBJ1-2	TGTGCCAGCAGCTTAGATCAGTACAGGGGGCTCTATGGCTACACCTTC	CASSLDQYRGLYGYTF
TRBV27	.	.	TRBJ2-7	TGTGCCAGCACCCTCGGAGGGAGGCAGTACTTC	CASTLGGRQYF
TRBV11-3	TRBD2	.	TRBJ2-7	TGTGCCAGCAGCTTAGAGGCTAGCGGGGGGGGATCCTACGAGCAGTACTTC	CASSLEASGGGSYEQYF